What follows are 16 T cell receptor beta chains derived from one specimen sequenced in a study of blood T cell repertoires in COVID-19. Sequencing used immunoSEQ multiplex PCR; TCRdb keeps in-frame clones, though not all of them. The data contain about 470,000 clones, about 85% of them singletons. The source material was PBMCs or T cells enriched from blood (not recorded which). All receptors derive from a woman younger than 30 who had recovered from COVID-19.

V usage is TRBV2 and J usage is TRBJ1-3; TRBD1 agrees at 9 bases. The ends lost 10 bases at V and 4 bases at J; junction bases unmatched: 17. This CDR3 is built from 17 residues. CDR1 and CDR2 (germline): SNHLY, FYNNEI. The CDR3 reads CATKGTGLDLLGNTIYF. The DNA for the CDR3 is TGTGCCACGAAGGGGACAGGGCTGGACTTGCTCGGAAACACCATATATTTT.

V usage is TRBV30 and J usage is TRBJ2-7, with 12 nucleotides matching TRBD1. CDR1 and CDR2 from the germline V gene are GTSNPN and SVGIG (reference sequence). This CDR3 comprises 14 residues. J lost 7 bases, V lost 3 bases, and 7 bases had no gene match. CDR3 DNA sequence: TGTGCCTGGAGGGGGACAGGGGGCTTTCAAGAGCAGTACTTC. Its protein product is CAWRGTGGFQEQYF.

J is TRBJ2-3 and V is TRBV5-1, with 10 bases identical to TRBD2. The V gene end was trimmed by 2 bases and the J gene end by 3 bases; junction bases not matched to a gene: 3. Looked up from germline, CDR1 is SGHRS and CDR2 is YFSETQ. This CDR3 spans 15 amino acids. CDR3 in amino acids: CASSLAGGLTDTQYF. The CDR3 nucleotides read TGCGCCAGCAGCTTAGCGGGGGGGCTGACAGATACGCAGTATTTT.

This chain connects TRBV6-4 to TRBJ1-4, with D tentatively TRBD1 (6 bases). V was clipped by 6 bases and J by 5 bases, with 16 bases between them. Germline values: CDR1 MRHNA, CDR2 SNTAGT. The CDR3 extends over 15 amino acids. CDR3 DNA: TGTGCCAGCAGCCGAGGGGGAGGGGTAAATGAAAAACTGTTTTTT. It encodes CASSRGGGVNEKLFF.

The chain couples TRBV28 to TRBJ2-2; no reliable D call. The CDR3 is 11 residues long. V lost 6 bases, J lost 7 bases, and 6 bases lay in between. CDR1 is MDHEN, CDR2 SYDVKM, per germline. The CDR3 coding sequence is TGTGCCAGCAGCCTCTACGGGGAGCTGTTTTTT. Protein: CASSLYGELFF.

J is TRBJ1-5 and V is TRBV3-1 (or the pseudogene TRBV3-2); D perhaps matches TRBD1 (5 bases). The germline gives CDR1 LGHDT, CDR2 YNNKEL (reference sequence). The CDR3 consists of 14 residues. Deletions cut 0 bases from V and 6 bases from J, with 9 bases between. This chain's CDR3 is CASSQDGGGQPQHF. The CDR3 nucleotides are TGTGCCAGCAGCCAAGACGGGGGTGGTCAGCCCCAGCATTTT.

The chain couples TRBV7-8 to TRBJ2-1, with 11 bases matching TRBD1. The CDR3 sequence is 16 residues long. CDR1 is SGHVS and CDR2 is FQNEAQ in the germline V gene. With 5 bases clipped from V and 1 base from J, the junction kept 4 bases outside the gene matches. CDR3 in DNA: TGTGCCAGCAGCCGAGGGACAGGGGGGTCCTACAATGAGCAGTTCTTC. It encodes CASSRGTGGSYNEQFF.

The DNA for the CDR3 is TGCAGCGTTTCTGCTAGCTCAGGAGAGACCCAGTACTTC. It encodes CSVSASSGETQYF. The rearrangement uses TRBV29-1 and TRBJ2-5, with TRBD2 as a possible D gene (5 bases). The CDR3 has 13 residues. Germline V gene sequence: CDR1 SQVTM, CDR2 ANQGSEA. Trimming stripped 5 bases from V and 4 bases from J, with 14 bases between.

This clone showed up just a few times. This chain joins TRBV15 and TRBJ2-5; a possible D gene is TRBD1 (5 bases). The V gene's germline CDR1 is LNHNV and CDR2 YYDKDF (reference sequence). This CDR3 spans 15 amino acids. The germline V and J ends were trimmed by 0 bases and 5 bases, with 13 bases remaining between them. CDR3 nucleotide sequence: TGTGCCACCAGCAGAGATTTGACAGCGCGGGAGACCCAGTACTTC. As protein: CATSRDLTARETQYF.

The chain employs TRBV12-5 and TRBJ2-1, with a weak D call TRBD1 (7 bases). This CDR3 has 14 amino acids. Looked up from germline, CDR1 is LGHNT and CDR2 is FRNRAP. The V gene lost 6 bases and the J gene lost 4 bases, with 13 bases spanning the gap. CDR3 DNA: TGTGCTAGTGGGCAGGGGGGTCTATACAATGAGCAGTTCTTC. Its protein product is CASGQGGLYNEQFF.

The count of this clone is one. The chain employs TRBV27 and TRBJ1-2, with 7 bases fitting TRBD1. Germline V gene sequence: CDR1 MNHEY, CDR2 SMNVEV (reference sequence). The CDR3 has 15 residues. Germline trimming cut 5 bases from V and 0 bases from J; bases unmatched to any gene: 6. The CDR3 bases are TGTGCCAGCAGTCGAGCCGGGACAGCTAACTATGGCTACACCTTC. Translating it yields CASSRAGTANYGYTF.

This clone was observed a single time. This CDR3 is CASSSQYEQYF. The CDR3 DNA reads TGTGCCAGCAGTTCCCAGTACGAGCAGTACTTC. The rearrangement uses TRBV28 and TRBJ2-7; D remains ambiguous. CDR1 and CDR2 from the germline V gene are MDHEN and SYDVKM. V lost 4 bases and J lost 4, with 5 bases in between. The CDR3 length is 11 residues.

The chain employs TRBV5-1 and TRBJ2-5; 8 bases line up with TRBD1. V was pared by 2 bases and J by 3 bases, with 3 bases of the junction left unmatched. Germline V lookup: CDR1 SGHRS, CDR2 YFSETQ. This CDR3 has 14 residues. CDR3 sequence reads: CASSFGTGKETQYF. The CDR3 bases are TGCGCCAGCAGCTTTGGGACAGGAAAAGAGACCCAGTACTTC.

The rearrangement links TRBV29-1 to TRBJ2-4; D is undetermined. CDR1 is SQVTM and CDR2 is ANQGSEA in the germline V gene. The CDR3 covers 15 residues. Deletions cut 4 bases from V and 1 base from J, with 14 bases between. The CDR3 protein is CSVGFVLRAKNIQYF. For the CDR3, the DNA is TGCAGCGTTGGCTTTGTGTTACGGGCCAAAAACATTCAGTACTTC.

The rearrangement uses TRBV2 and TRBJ1-2; tentatively, D is TRBD1 (6 bases). Germline-derived CDR1 and CDR2 are SNHLY and FYNNEI. This CDR3 spans 13 amino acids. The V end lost 7 bases, the J end lost 8 bases, and 17 bases lay between the germline ends. This CDR3 reads CASNGGAEDGYTF. In nucleotides, the CDR3 is TGTGCCAGCAATGGGGGCGCGGAGGACGGCTACACCTTC.

In its sample, this clone was seen once. This chain uses TRBV5-1 with TRBJ2-2, with 12 bases aligning to TRBD1. V was pared by 5 bases and J by 6 bases, with 5 bases of the junction left unmatched. This CDR3 region has 15 residues. CDR1 and CDR2 from the germline V gene are SGHRS and YFSETQ. This CDR3 is CASSPGQGAPGELFF. The DNA of the CDR3 is TGCGCCAGCAGTCCGGGACAGGGGGCTCCCGGGGAGCTGTTTTTT.